These T cell receptor beta chains were read from a single sample in a study of OX40 agonist ivuxolimab in advanced cancers. Using immunoSEQ multiplex PCR, the repertoire was profiled, and TCRdb retains in-frame clones only, with some absent. The data hold tens of thousands of clones, with over 75% observed a single time. This specimen was CD4+ or CD8+ T cells sorted from blood, taken in a trial of the OX40 agonist ivuxolimab. The receptors were sampled from an adult with an advanced solid tumor such as melanoma, head and neck, liver or kidney cancer. Each CDR3 is given without its conserved first and last residue. The listing skips clone size in some rows; elsewhere it reads once, few, many or a size class.

clone size: .
V gene: TRBV19
J gene: TRBJ1-2
CDR3 protein: ASTSSDGIYYGYT

clone size: .
V gene: TRBV15
J gene: TRBJ1-1
CDR3 protein: ATSQDRSNTEAF

clone size: once
V gene: TRBV7-3
J gene: TRBJ1-2
CDR3 protein: ASSLTPDSYGYT

clone size: .
V gene: TRBV11-3
J gene: TRBJ2-1
CDR3 protein: ASSLNVYNEQF

clone size: .
V gene: TRBV2
J gene: TRBJ1-4
CDR3 protein: ASSSGGADEKLF

clone size: .
V gene: TRBV9
J gene: TRBJ1-3
CDR3 protein: ASSVGVGNTIY

clone size: .
V gene: TRBV2
J gene: TRBJ2-5
CDR3 protein: ASSNSGTSGRPGETQY

clone size: .
V gene: TRBV5-5
J gene: TRBJ2-3
CDR3 protein: ASSLEGAGVSTDTQY

clone size: .
V gene: TRBV2
J gene: TRBJ2-1
CDR3 protein: ASSDGPYNYNEQF

clone size: .
V gene: TRBV18
J gene: TRBJ1-4
CDR3 protein: ASSPGMIATNEKLF

clone size: .
V gene: TRBV19
J gene: TRBJ1-1
CDR3 protein: ASTTVTPVNTEAF

clone size: .
V gene: TRBV6-5
J gene: TRBJ1-2
CDR3 protein: ASSGQGEGSGYT

clone size: .
V gene: TRBV11-2
J gene: TRBJ2-2
CDR3 protein: ASSQQGAGTGELF

clone size: .
V gene: TRBV27
J gene: TRBJ1-5
CDR3 protein: ASRTFATGTGNQPQH

clone size: .
V gene: TRBV6-5
J gene: TRBJ2-7
CDR3 protein: ASSLRTGAPYEQY

clone size: .
V gene: TRBV11-2
J gene: TRBJ1-2
CDR3 protein: ASSGGHDGYT

clone size: .
V gene: TRBV5-1
J gene: TRBJ2-5
CDR3 protein: ASSLQGRGETQY

clone size: .
V gene: TRBV11-2
J gene: TRBJ1-2
CDR3 protein: ASSPRAPEAGYT

clone size: few
V gene: TRBV28
J gene: TRBJ1-2
CDR3 protein: ASSGTGTLYGYT

clone size: .
V gene: TRBV13
J gene: TRBJ2-1
CDR3 protein: ASRPRTSGPYNEQF

clone size: .
V gene: TRBV7-9
J gene: TRBJ2-1
CDR3 protein: ASRRLAGAEQF

clone size: .
V gene: TRBV2
J gene: TRBJ2-4
CDR3 protein: ASRGTGEAKNIQY

clone size: .
V gene: TRBV7-9
J gene: TRBJ2-3
CDR3 protein: ASSKGLGTDTQY

clone size: .
V gene: TRBV30
J gene: TRBJ2-3
CDR3 protein: AWSGLAITDTQY

clone size: .
V gene: TRBV5-1
J gene: .
CDR3 protein: ASSLLRGSGEQY

clone size: .
V gene: TRBV15
J gene: TRBJ2-7
CDR3 protein: ATSREADSYEQY

clone size: .
V gene: TRBV10-3
J gene: TRBJ1-2
CDR3 protein: AISGKGPGYGYT